This section outlines one T cell receptor (beta chain) sequence together with its context. This clonotype has at least ten counts. What antigen it recognizes has not been identified. Qualities for individual bases were not recorded, and no much larger clone is one base off. The data belong to a study of CD8 T cells in ankylosing spondylitis (dated by TCRdb to the late 2010s). For the study in its entirety: The study profiled T cell receptor beta repertoires in healthy donors and ankylosing spondylitis patients to find disease-linked TCR variants. Peripheral blood was sampled, and synovial fluid was additionally collected from ankylosing spondylitis patients. The full study cohort was made up of approximately 27 ankylosing spondylitis patients and 108 healthy donors. General study outcomes and caveats: The disease-linked clones had a CD8+ phenotype and were found at relatively low frequencies in peripheral blood. The disease-linked clones were reported to be significantly enriched in matched synovial fluid samples from ankylosing spondylitis patients. Some motif variants were previously reported in synovial fluid and blood of reactive arthritis patients, suggesting common disease-initiation mechanisms. A TCR beta motif made up of about eight highly homologous amino acid variants appeared to be characteristic of blood from ankylosing spondylitis patients.

CDR1 and CDR2 were assigned from the germline V gene as MDHEN and SYDVKM. Inclusive of the bounding cysteine and phenylalanine, the CDR3 is 14 residues long. Kept here is only the CDR3 DNA, which spans 42 bases and is read in frame from base 1. Trimming removed 6 bases from V and 8 bases from J; the gene matches leave 10 bases unexplained. The instrument was an Illumina HiSeq 2500. Quantitative 5'-RACE with molecular barcodes was the method used to prepare the TCR beta libraries. The authors' pipeline ran thus. A new computational method based on a probabilistic model of VDJ rearrangement was used to identify disease-linked TCR variants. TCRdb trimmed the raw reads at Q25, called clones with MiXCR and kept productive beta chains. All rows with the same CDR3 protein become a single entry with the most common DNA and genes. TCRdb's processing, not the study's, gives the V and J calls here. The sample table shows fewer than 550,000 distinct CDR3 sequences, and about 5.7% are seen once. Of the sample, around 3.6% falls within the top ten clones.

The receptor was derived from a male donor with ankylosing spondylitis. Material for sequencing was blood, either unsorted or a sorted T cell fraction (not recorded which). The V and J segments used are TRBV28 and TRBJ2-3, with 8 middle bases fitting TRBD2. The CDR3 region: CASRSGSPLSTQYF. The DNA reads as follows: TGTGCCAGCAGGAGCGGGAGTCCCCTAAGTACGCAGTATTTT.